This T cell receptor (beta chain) was observed in a study of blood T cell repertoires in COVID-19. Study at large: Samples came from the United States, Italy and Spain, spanning acute and convalescent COVID-19. Sources were T cells, B-cell-depleted T cells, or PBMCs; the material itself was cDNA or gDNA.

Original analysis: Estimation of nucleated cell counts was performed using reference gene primer amplification. Produced via immunoSEQ multiplex PCR; TCRdb's table is partial and in-frame only. Clone size and V and J calls were adopted from that table, with D and trimming inferred from the DNA. Found here are some 120,000 clones, around nine tenths of them singletons; the top ten hold around 2.1%. Germline assignment: CDR1 GTSNPN and CDR2 SVGIG (reference sequence). The CDR3 totals 14 residues. Trimming took off 5 bases at V and 0 bases at J, with 12 bases between the two ends. The TCR comes from a woman in her forties or fifties with acute or convalescent COVID-19. The material sequenced was peripheral blood. The chain couples TRBV30 to TRBJ2-3, with D tentatively TRBD2 (6 bases). Here the CDR3 DNA reads TGTGCCTGGGATCCAGGGACTAGCACAGATACGCAGTATTTT. Translation: CAWDPGTSTDTQYF.